This T cell receptor beta chain was recorded in a study of blood T cell repertoires in COVID-19. Study context: The cDNA or gDNA used as material had been derived from T cells, B-cell-depleted T cells, or PBMCs.

How the authors handled the data: Amplification of reference gene primers was used by the study to estimate nucleated cell counts. Here immunoSEQ multiplex PCR was the method, and the copy in TCRdb shows in-frame clones only, minus some. From that table come the V and J calls and clone size; the DNA was used to work out D and trimming. The repertoire holds around 140,000 clones, with over 80% as singletons. The CDR3 spans 15 residues. Per the germline V gene, CDR1 is SGHTA and CDR2 is FQGNSA. The V gene lost 7 bases and the J gene lost 4 bases, with 19 bases spanning the gap. The receptor was derived from a man aged 45 to 65 with active COVID-19. Source material: peripheral blood. V and J are TRBV7-2 and TRBJ2-5, with a possible D match to TRBD2 (6 bases). CDR3 residues: CASTLLGGEAETQYF. For the CDR3, the DNA is TGTGCCAGCACGCTCCTGGGTGGGGAGGCAGAGACCCAGTACTTC.